The 4 T cell receptor beta chains listed next were all sequenced from one sample in a study of siplizumab effects on memory and regulatory T cells. Repertoires were generated with immunoSEQ multiplex PCR, while TCRdb's copy carries only in-frame clones and drops some. The table includes about 64,000 clones, about 96% detected once. Source material: naive CD8+ T cells sorted from blood. These receptors all come from a human donor in good health.

The J gene is TRBJ1-6, the V gene TRBV28; D is perhaps TRBD1 (5 bases). Germline lookup yields CDR1 MDHEN and CDR2 SYDVKM. With 7 bases removed from V and 8 bases from J, the gap between germline ends came to 18 bases. The CDR3 spans 15 residues. The CDR3 protein is CASTLTQGSDSPLHF. CDR3 coding DNA: TGTGCCAGCACCCTCACCCAGGGTAGCGATTCACCCCTCCACTTT.

V gene TRBV7-9 combines with J gene TRBJ1-1, with 11 bases aligning to TRBD1. Unmatched junction bases numbered 4, after V lost 3 bases and J lost 4 bases. This CDR3 contains 15 residues. Germline V gives CDR1 SEHNR, CDR2 FQNEAQ (reference sequence). CDR3 in amino acids: CASSLGQGVGTEAFF. CDR3 coding DNA: TGTGCCAGCAGCTTGGGACAGGGGGTCGGCACTGAAGCTTTCTTT.

The V and J genes are TRBV27 and TRBJ1-1; a weak D match, TRBD1 (5 bases). The CDR3 contains 14 residues. With 0 bases removed from V and 5 bases from J, the gap between germline ends came to 10 bases. Germline CDR1 and CDR2: MNHEY and SMNVEV (reference sequence). The CDR3 DNA is TGTGCCAGCAGTTTATCGGCGAGGGGTACTGAAGCTTTCTTT. It specifies CASSLSARGTEAFF.

The chain's CDR3 is CSVEPRGVDTQYF. The CDR3 coding sequence is TGCAGCGTTGAACCGCGGGGGGTGGATACGCAGTATTTT. This chain connects TRBV29-1 to TRBJ2-3; 8 positions match TRBD2. Germline assignment: CDR1 SQVTM and CDR2 ANQGSEA. J lost 6 bases, V lost 2 bases, and 4 bases had no gene match. This CDR3 has 13 residues.